The present entry profiles one T cell receptor beta chain with its context. This specimen comes from a study of shared clonotypes between healthy human individuals. This CDR3 has 13 residues. Germline V gives CDR1 KGHSH, CDR2 LQKENI. V was pared by 2 bases and J by 5 bases, with 6 bases between. Unsorted samples drew genomic DNA from about 100 million PBMCs. Produced via immunoSEQ multiplex PCR; TCRdb's table is partial and in-frame only. The data hold fewer than 600,000 clones, with approximately 71% observed a single time. The sequenced material came from PBMCs. The chain uses TRBV18 and TRBJ1-4; D unclear. This sequence originates from a woman between 40 and 50 years old in good health. Some clones in this sample may be carry-over from other donors' samples. The CDR3 DNA reads TGTGCCAGCTCACCAGGCCTAAATGAAAAACTGTTTTTT. Translating gives CASSPGLNEKLFF. The whole variable domain, filled in from reference TRBV18 and TRBJ1-4, reads NAGVMQNPRHLVRRRGQEARLRCSPMKGHSHVYWYRQLPEEGLKFMVYLQKENIIDESGMPKERFSAEFPKEGPSILRIQQVVRGDSAAYFCASSPGLNEKLFFGSGTQLSVL.